This passage covers 29 T cell receptor beta chains from one sample sequenced in a study of T cell changes during pregnancy in multiple sclerosis. TCRdb keeps only in-frame clones here, not all; method: immunoSEQ multiplex PCR. The sample has 75,000 to 100,000 clones, almost 95% seen once. The sequencing used peripheral blood, collected after pregnancy. These TCRs come from a female donor with multiple sclerosis, enrolled in a pregnancy study.

The chain employs TRBV27 and TRBJ2-1; D remains unclear. V gave up 3 bases and J gave up 8 bases, with 5 bases separating them. This CDR3 is 11 amino acids long. Germline V gene lookup returns CDR1 MNHEY and CDR2 SMNVEV (reference sequence). The DNA for the CDR3 is TGTGCCAGCAGTTTTTTCGATGAGCAGTTCTTC. Residues: CASSFFDEQFF.

This chain joins TRBV5-6 and TRBJ2-7; 12 nucleotides align to TRBD1. V lost 4 bases and J lost 4; bases outside the gene matches: 6. CDR3 size: 15 residues. Germline V gene sequence: CDR1 SGHDT, CDR2 YYEEEE. The CDR3 coding sequence is TGTGCCAGCAGCCCTGGGACAGGGGGCTTTTACGAGCAGTACTTC. Its translation is CASSPGTGGFYEQYF.

This rearrangement joins TRBV7-2 to TRBJ2-6; D possibly corresponds to TRBD1 (6 bases). V lost 6 bases to trimming and J lost 2 bases, with 11 bases between them. This CDR3 contains 15 residues. From germline, CDR1 is SGHTA and CDR2 FQGNSA. The CDR3 DNA reads as TGTGCCAGCAGGCGCACAGGGACTGGGGCCAACGTCCTGACTTTC. It translates to CASRRTGTGANVLTF.

The CDR3: CARSLEQGGRSGELFF. Here the CDR3 DNA reads TGTGCCAGAAGCTTGGAGCAGGGAGGCCGTTCCGGGGAGCTGTTTTTT. The V call is TRBV5-3, the J call TRBJ2-2; D might be TRBD2 (6 bases). TRBV5-3 is placed among ORFs of uncertain function. Trimming took 0 bases from V and 6 from J, leaving 15 bases between them. The CDR3 contains 16 residues.

The V call is TRBV28, the J call TRBJ1-2, with 10 bases identical to TRBD1. CDR3 length: 15 residues. Trimming took 5 bases from V and 1 from J; bases not matched to a gene: 4. Germline CDR1 MDHEN, CDR2 SYDVKM. The CDR3 is CASSRGTGDNYGYTF. The CDR3 DNA reads as TGTGCCAGCAGTCGGGGGACAGGGGATAACTATGGCTACACCTTC.

This sequence joins TRBV5-8 and TRBJ1-2, with TRBD1 matching over 9 bases. The V and J ends lost 4 bases and 6 bases, in that order; junction bases with no gene match: 13. CDR3 length equals 16 residues. Germline values: CDR1 SGHTS, CDR2 YDEGEE. CDR3 in amino acids: CASSAVLSGTGHGYTF. CDR3 sequence (DNA): TGTGCCAGCAGCGCCGTTCTCTCGGGGACAGGGCATGGCTACACCTTC. The variable domain in full, completed from reference TRBV5-8 and TRBJ1-2, reads EAGVTQSPTHLIKTRGQQATLRCSPISGHTSVYWYQQALGLGLQFLLWYDEGEERNRGNFPPRFSGRQFPNYSSELNVNALELEDSALYLCASSAVLSGTGHGYTFGSGTRLTVV.

The rearrangement joins TRBV6-5 to TRBJ2-7, with D tentatively TRBD1 (5 bases). With 4 bases removed from V and 3 bases from J, the gap between germline ends came to 16 bases. The germline V gene encodes CDR1 MNHEY and CDR2 SVGAGI. The CDR3 totals 15 residues. The CDR3 is CASSSGSEQGYEQYF. Here the CDR3 DNA reads TGTGCCAGCAGTTCAGGGTCGGAACAAGGCTACGAGCAGTACTTC.

CDR3 amino acids: CASSLVTGDYGYTF. DNA of the CDR3: TGTGCCAGCAGCTTAGTAACAGGAGACTATGGCTACACCTTC. This chain joins TRBV11-2 and TRBJ1-2, with D possibly matching TRBD1 (5 bases). V lost 1 base and J lost 3, with 9 bases in between. Germline V gives CDR1 SGHAT, CDR2 FQNNGV. This CDR3 comprises 14 residues.

The genes are TRBV18 and TRBJ2-2; TRBD1 agrees at 7 bases. V dropped 3 bases and J dropped 1; count of bases not matched to a gene: 5. CDR1 is KGHSH, CDR2 LQKENI, per germline. CDR3 length: 16 residues. The CDR3 DNA sequence: TGTGCCAGCTCACCTTTCCGGGACAGGAACACCGGGGAGCTGTTTTTT. Translation: CASSPFRDRNTGELFF.

The rearrangement links TRBV5-8 to TRBJ1-4; D is perhaps TRBD1 (5 bases). The germline CDR1 and CDR2 sequences are SGHTS and YDEGEE. Trimming pared 2 bases from V and 8 bases from J, leaving 13 bases between. This CDR3 is 14 amino acids long. CDR3 region: CASSFGGRREKLFF. CDR3 nucleotides: TGTGCCAGCAGCTTCGGGGGACGAAGGGAAAAACTGTTTTTT. Based on the CDR3 plus reference TRBV5-8 and TRBJ1-4, the full variable domain is EAGVTQSPTHLIKTRGQQATLRCSPISGHTSVYWYQQALGLGLQFLLWYDEGEERNRGNFPPRFSGRQFPNYSSELNVNALELEDSALYLCASSFGGRREKLFFGSGTQLSVL.

The rearrangement links TRBV25-1 to TRBJ2-7; 7 nucleotides match TRBD2. V lost 8 bases, J lost 7 bases, and 5 bases stayed unmatched. CDR1 is MGHDK, CDR2 SYGVNS, per germline. The CDR3 is 11 amino acids. CDR3 sequence: CASAREGEQYF. The CDR3 DNA reads as TGTGCCAGCGCCAGGGAGGGGGAGCAGTACTTC.

This chain uses TRBV19 with TRBJ2-7; 7 bases fit TRBD2. Germline assignment: CDR1 LNHDA and CDR2 SQIVND (reference sequence). Trimming removed 5 bases from V and 3 bases from J; junction bases left unmatched: 10. This CDR3 is built from 15 residues. In DNA form, the CDR3 reads TGTGCCAGTAGTCCACGAACTAGCGCATTCTACGAGCAGTACTTC. It encodes CASSPRTSAFYEQYF.

This clone was seen just once. The chain carries TRBV18 and TRBJ2-7, with TRBD2 identical over 9 bases. The V gene's germline CDR1 is KGHSH and CDR2 LQKENI. The CDR3 sequence is 15 residues long. Trimming removed 6 bases from V and 4 bases from J; junction bases left unmatched: 10. The CDR3 is CASSPASGDEYEQYF. CDR3 coding DNA: TGTGCCAGCTCCCCGGCTAGCGGGGATGAATACGAGCAGTACTTC.

The gene calls are TRBV29-1 and TRBJ1-2, with D perhaps TRBD1 (5 bases). This CDR3 has 11 amino acids. Trimming removed 7 bases from V and 3 bases from J, with 9 bases in between. The germline CDR1 and CDR2 sequences are SQVTM and ANQGSEA. CDR3 loop: CSAGEDYGYTF. The CDR3 region has the DNA TGCAGCGCGGGGGAGGACTATGGCTACACCTTC.

This chain connects TRBV4-1 to TRBJ2-2; 7 bases align to TRBD2. V was pared by 3 bases and J by 4 bases, with 11 bases of the junction left unmatched. This CDR3 region has 17 residues. Germline lookup yields CDR1 MGHRA and CDR2 YSYEKL. CDR3 DNA: TGCGCCAGCAGCCATTCAGGACTAGTGGTCGGCACCGGGGAGCTGTTTTTT. It codes for CASSHSGLVVGTGELFF.

The J gene is TRBJ1-6, the V gene TRBV27; D is uncertain. Germline V gene sequence: CDR1 MNHEY, CDR2 SMNVEV (reference sequence). The V gene lost 3 bases and the J gene lost 8 bases, with 8 bases spanning the gap. This CDR3 spans 13 amino acids. The CDR3, as DNA: TGTGCCAGCAGTTTTGGCGGCTATTCACCCCTCCACTTT. Residues: CASSFGGYSPLHF.

This chain joins TRBV9 and TRBJ2-7, with TRBD1 identical over 8 bases. CDR1 is SGDLS and CDR2 is YYNGEE in the germline V gene. This CDR3 is built from 12 residues. V lost 7 bases, J lost 1 base, and 1 base stayed unmatched. CDR3 protein: CASQGASYEQYF. The CDR3 DNA is TGTGCCAGCCAGGGGGCTTCCTACGAGCAGTACTTC.

This sequence joins TRBV10-2 and TRBJ1-6; D is unclear. Germline values: CDR1 WSHSY, CDR2 SAAADI. The CDR3 totals 15 residues. Trimming stripped 0 bases from V and 4 bases from J, with 7 bases between. In nucleotides, the CDR3 is TGCGCCAGCAGTGAGTCGGGGAGTTATAATTCACCCCTCCACTTT. Protein: CASSESGSYNSPLHF.

V and J are TRBV7-8 and TRBJ2-2; 15 nucleotides agree with TRBD2. The CDR3 covers 17 residues. The V segment lost 3 bases and the J segment 1 base; nucleotides outside the gene matches: 0. Per germline, CDR1 SGHVS and CDR2 FQNEAQ. The CDR3 loop reads CASSLGLAGGNTGELFF. CDR3 nucleotides: TGTGCCAGCAGCTTGGGACTAGCGGGAGGGAACACCGGGGAGCTGTTTTTT.

This sequence joins TRBV11-3 and TRBJ2-3; D is possibly TRBD2 (6 bases). Trimming left V 0 bases short and J 1 base short, with 11 bases between. The CDR3 is 16 residues long. Per the germline V gene, CDR1 is SGHNT and CDR2 is YENEEA. In DNA, the CDR3 is TGTGCCAGCAGCTTAGATGGCTCGGGGGGCACAGATACGCAGTATTTT. This sequence encodes CASSLDGSGGTDTQYF.

CDR3 sequence: CAISFRDSGPQVDTEAFF. In DNA form, the CDR3 reads TGTGCCATCAGTTTCCGGGACAGTGGCCCTCAGGTGGACACTGAAGCTTTCTTT. The rearrangement links TRBV10-3 to TRBJ1-1; 7 bases match TRBD1. The junction had 18 bases not matched to a gene; V was cut back by 5 bases and J by 3 bases. The germline gives CDR1 ENHRY, CDR2 SYGVKD. The CDR3 loop spans 18 amino acids.

The chain links TRBV25-1 to TRBJ2-1, with 11 nucleotides matching TRBD1. V lost 10 bases to trimming and J lost 9 bases; unmatched junction nucleotides: 11. Germline assignment: CDR1 MGHDK and CDR2 SYGVNS. The length of the CDR3 is 14 residues. The chain's CDR3 is CATAGTGGRGEQFF. The CDR3 DNA follows: TGTGCCACTGCCGGGACAGGGGGACGCGGTGAGCAGTTCTTC.

The V gene is TRBV2, the J gene TRBJ2-1; TRBD1 aligns across 7 bases. J was trimmed by 5 bases and V by 10 bases; bases with no gene match: 11. This CDR3 region has 14 residues. CDR1 SNHLY and CDR2 FYNNEI come from the germline V gene. The CDR3 protein is CATQGERIDNEQFF. CDR3 DNA: TGTGCCACCCAGGGGGAGCGGATAGACAATGAGCAGTTCTTC.

This chain joins TRBV19 and TRBJ1-1, with TRBD1 identical over 7 bases. The CDR3 loop spans 14 amino acids. V trimming: 5 bases; J trimming: 4 bases; junction bases outside the gene matches: 7. Per germline, CDR1 LNHDA and CDR2 SQIVND (reference sequence). The CDR3 DNA is TGTGCCAGTAGTTTAGGGGGCGTAGGCACTGAAGCTTTCTTT. Residues: CASSLGGVGTEAFF.

The CDR3 nucleotides are TGTGCCAGCACCTCGAGTACCGGGGGGGATGGCTACACCTTC. Encoded protein: CASTSSTGGDGYTF. V usage is TRBV6-6 and J usage is TRBJ1-2, with D possibly being TRBD1 (5 bases). Trimming left V 7 bases short and J 6 bases short, with 18 bases between. CDR3 size: 14 residues. Germline CDR1 reads MNHNY; CDR2 reads SVGAGI (reference sequence).

This clone was seen once. The chain uses TRBV7-2 and TRBJ2-5; D is ambiguous. The germline V gene has CDR1 SGHTA and CDR2 FQGNSA. The CDR3 has 13 residues. The V end lost 0 bases, the J end lost 5 bases, and 7 bases lay between the germline ends. The CDR3 spells CASSLANSETQYF. The CDR3 nucleotides read TGTGCCAGCAGCTTAGCAAATTCGGAGACCCAGTACTTC. The whole variable domain, filled in from reference TRBV7-2 and TRBJ2-5, reads GAGVSQSPSNKVTEKGKDVELRCDPISGHTALYWYRQSLGQGLEFLIYFQGNSAPDKSGLPSDRFSAERTGGSVSTLTIQRTQQEDSAVYLCASSLANSETQYFGPGTRLLVL.

J is TRBJ2-7 and V is TRBV7-9; TRBD2 aligns across 9 bases. Germline lookup yields CDR1 SEHNR and CDR2 FQNEAQ (reference sequence). This CDR3 region has 16 residues. With 2 bases clipped from V and 2 bases from J, the junction kept 7 bases outside the gene matches. CDR3 sequence reads: CASSLYGRGGPYEQYF. The CDR3 DNA follows: TGTGCCAGCAGCTTATATGGGCGGGGGGGCCCCTACGAGCAGTACTTC.

This clone has only one observation. The V call is TRBV30, the J call TRBJ1-1, with D maybe TRBD1 (6 bases). CDR3 length: 13 residues. Trimming pared 5 bases from V and 3 bases from J, leaving 13 bases between. Germline assignment: CDR1 GTSNPN and CDR2 SVGIG (reference sequence). This CDR3 reads CAWAKQGYTEAFF. The CDR3 bases are TGTGCCTGGGCCAAGCAGGGGTACACTGAAGCTTTCTTT.

The chain combines TRBV7-8 with TRBJ1-5; D ambiguous. The germline V and J ends were trimmed by 2 bases and 4 bases, with 12 bases remaining between them. The CDR3 is 15 residues long. The V gene's germline CDR1 is SGHVS and CDR2 FQNEAQ. CDR3 protein: CASSLTSVDNQPQHF. The CDR3 nucleotides are TGTGCCAGCAGCTTAACAAGCGTCGATAATCAGCCCCAGCATTTT.